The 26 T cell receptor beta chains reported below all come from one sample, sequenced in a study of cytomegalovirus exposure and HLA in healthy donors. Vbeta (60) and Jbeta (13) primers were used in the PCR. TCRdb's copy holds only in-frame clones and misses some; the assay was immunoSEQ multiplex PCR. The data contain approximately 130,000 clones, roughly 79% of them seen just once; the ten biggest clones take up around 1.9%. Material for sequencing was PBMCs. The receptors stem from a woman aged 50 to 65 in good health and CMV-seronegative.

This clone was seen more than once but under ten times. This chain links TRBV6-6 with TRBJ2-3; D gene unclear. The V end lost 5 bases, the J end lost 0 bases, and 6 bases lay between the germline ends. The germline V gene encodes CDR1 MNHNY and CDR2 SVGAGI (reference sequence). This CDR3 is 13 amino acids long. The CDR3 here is CASSPISTDTQYF. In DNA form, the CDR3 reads TGTGCCAGCAGTCCTATAAGCACAGATACGCAGTATTTT.

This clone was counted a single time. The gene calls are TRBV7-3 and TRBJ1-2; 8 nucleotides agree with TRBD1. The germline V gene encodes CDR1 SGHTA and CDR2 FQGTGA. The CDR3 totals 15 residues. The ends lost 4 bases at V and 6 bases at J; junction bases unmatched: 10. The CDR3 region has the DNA TGTGCCAGCAGCTCACCGAATCAGGGGGCCCATGGCTACACCTTC. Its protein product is CASSSPNQGAHGYTF.

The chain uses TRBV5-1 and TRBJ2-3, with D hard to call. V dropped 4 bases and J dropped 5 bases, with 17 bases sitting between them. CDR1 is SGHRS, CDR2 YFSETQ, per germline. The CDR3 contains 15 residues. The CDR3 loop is CASSLPPGAKDTQYF. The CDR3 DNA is TGCGCCAGCAGCCTCCCCCCCGGAGCGAAAGATACGCAGTATTTT. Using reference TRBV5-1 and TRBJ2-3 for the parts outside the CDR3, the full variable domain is KAGVTQTPRYLIKTRGQQVTLSCSPISGHRSVSWYQQTPGQGLQFLFEYFSETQRNKGNFPGRFSGRQFSNSRSEMNVSTLELGDSALYLCASSLPPGAKDTQYFGPGTRLTVL.

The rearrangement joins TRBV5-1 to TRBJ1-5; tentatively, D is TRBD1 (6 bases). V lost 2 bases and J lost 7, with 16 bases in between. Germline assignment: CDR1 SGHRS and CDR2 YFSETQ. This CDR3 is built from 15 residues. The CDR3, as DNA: TGCGCCAGCAGCTTTCTTACAGGGCTGGGGCAGCCCCAGCATTTT. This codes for CASSFLTGLGQPQHF.

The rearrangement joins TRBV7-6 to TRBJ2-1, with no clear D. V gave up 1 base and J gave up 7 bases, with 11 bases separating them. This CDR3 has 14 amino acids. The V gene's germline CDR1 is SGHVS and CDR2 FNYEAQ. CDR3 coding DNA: TGTGCCAGCAGCTTAGTGTCGGCGGCTAATGAGCAGTTCTTC. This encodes CASSLVSAANEQFF.

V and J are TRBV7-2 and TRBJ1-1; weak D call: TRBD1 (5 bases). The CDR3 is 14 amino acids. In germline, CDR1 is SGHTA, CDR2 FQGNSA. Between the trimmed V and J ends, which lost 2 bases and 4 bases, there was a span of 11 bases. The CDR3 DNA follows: TGTGCCAGCAGCTTAAATGCGGGACGCACTGAAGCTTTCTTT. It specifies CASSLNAGRTEAFF. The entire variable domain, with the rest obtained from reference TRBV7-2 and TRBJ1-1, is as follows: GAGVSQSPSNKVTEKGKDVELRCDPISGHTALYWYRQSLGQGLEFLIYFQGNSAPDKSGLPSDRFSAERTGGSVSTLTIQRTQQEDSAVYLCASSLNAGRTEAFFGQGTRLTVV.

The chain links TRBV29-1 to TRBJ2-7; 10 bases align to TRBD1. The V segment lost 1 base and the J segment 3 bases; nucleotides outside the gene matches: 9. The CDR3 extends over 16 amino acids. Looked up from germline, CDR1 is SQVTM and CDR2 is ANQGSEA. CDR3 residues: CSVEGTTGGSVYEQYF. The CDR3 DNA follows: TGCAGCGTTGAAGGGACGACAGGGGGCTCTGTCTACGAGCAGTACTTC.

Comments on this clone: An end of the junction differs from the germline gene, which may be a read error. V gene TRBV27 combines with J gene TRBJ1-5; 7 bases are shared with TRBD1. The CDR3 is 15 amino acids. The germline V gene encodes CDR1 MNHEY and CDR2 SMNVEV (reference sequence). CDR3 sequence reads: CASSRDRRGNQPQNF. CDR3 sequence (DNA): TGTGCCAGCAGTCGGGACAGACGAGGCAATCAGCCCCAGAATTTT.

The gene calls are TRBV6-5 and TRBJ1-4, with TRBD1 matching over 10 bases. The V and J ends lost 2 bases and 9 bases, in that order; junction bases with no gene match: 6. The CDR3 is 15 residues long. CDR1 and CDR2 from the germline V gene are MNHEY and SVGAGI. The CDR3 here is CASSYEGQGIQKLFF. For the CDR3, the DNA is TGTGCCAGCAGTTACGAGGGACAGGGGATCCAAAAACTGTTTTTT.

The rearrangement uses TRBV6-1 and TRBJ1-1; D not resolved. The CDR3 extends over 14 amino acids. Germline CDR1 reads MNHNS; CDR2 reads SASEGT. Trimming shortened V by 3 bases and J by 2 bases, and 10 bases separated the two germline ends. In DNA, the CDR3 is TGTGCCAGCAGTGATATGCCGGGTAACACTGAAGCTTTCTTT. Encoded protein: CASSDMPGNTEAFF.

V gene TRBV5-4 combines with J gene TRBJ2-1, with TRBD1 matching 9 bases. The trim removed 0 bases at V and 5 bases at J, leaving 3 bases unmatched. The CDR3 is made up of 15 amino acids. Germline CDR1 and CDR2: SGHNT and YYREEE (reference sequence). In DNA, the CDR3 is TGTGCCAGCAGCTTGGGGACAGGGGCACACAATGAGCAGTTCTTC. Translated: CASSLGTGAHNEQFF. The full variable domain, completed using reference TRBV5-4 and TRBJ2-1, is ETGVTQSPTHLIKTRGQQVTLRCSSQSGHNTVSWYQQALGQGPQFIFQYYREEENGRGNFPPRFSGLQFPNYSSELNVNALELDDSALYLCASSLGTGAHNEQFFGPGTRLTVL.

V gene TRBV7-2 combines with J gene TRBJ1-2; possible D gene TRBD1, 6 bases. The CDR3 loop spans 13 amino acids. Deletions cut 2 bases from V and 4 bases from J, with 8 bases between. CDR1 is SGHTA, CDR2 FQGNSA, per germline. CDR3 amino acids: CASSLNRVYGYTF. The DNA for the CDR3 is TGTGCCAGCAGCTTAAACAGGGTCTATGGCTACACCTTC. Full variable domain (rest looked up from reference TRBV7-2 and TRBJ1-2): GAGVSQSPSNKVTEKGKDVELRCDPISGHTALYWYRQSLGQGLEFLIYFQGNSAPDKSGLPSDRFSAERTGGSVSTLTIQRTQQEDSAVYLCASSLNRVYGYTFGSGTRLTVV.

The CDR3 coding sequence is TGCGCCAGCAGCCACGGGGGTCGGGCTGAAGCTTTCTTT. As protein: CASSHGGRAEAFF. The rearrangement links TRBV4-1 to TRBJ1-1; the D gene is possibly TRBD1 (5 bases). This CDR3 spans 13 amino acids. V was clipped by 3 bases and J by 6 bases, with 11 bases between them. Germline V CDR1 and CDR2: MGHRA, YSYEKL.

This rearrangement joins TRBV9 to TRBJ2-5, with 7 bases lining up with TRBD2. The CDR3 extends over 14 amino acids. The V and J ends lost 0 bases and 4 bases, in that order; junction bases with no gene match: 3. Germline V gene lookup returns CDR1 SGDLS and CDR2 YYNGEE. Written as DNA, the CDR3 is TGTGCCAGCAGCGTAGGTTGGGGGGGAGAGACCCAGTACTTC. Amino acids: CASSVGWGGETQYF.

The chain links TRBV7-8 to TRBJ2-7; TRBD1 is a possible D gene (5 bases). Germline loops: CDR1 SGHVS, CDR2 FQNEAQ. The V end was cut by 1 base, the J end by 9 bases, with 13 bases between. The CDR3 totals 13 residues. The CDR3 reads CASSLGTTTAQYV. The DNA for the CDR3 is TGTGCCAGCAGCTTAGGGACAACGACGGCGCAGTACGTC.

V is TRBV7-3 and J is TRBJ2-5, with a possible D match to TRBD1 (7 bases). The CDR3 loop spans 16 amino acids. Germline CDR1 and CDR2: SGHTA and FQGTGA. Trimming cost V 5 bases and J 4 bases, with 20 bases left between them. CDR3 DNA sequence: TGTGCCAGCAGCCTTATAGGAGGGGGCGGTGGAGAGACCCAGTACTTC. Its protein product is CASSLIGGGGGETQYF.

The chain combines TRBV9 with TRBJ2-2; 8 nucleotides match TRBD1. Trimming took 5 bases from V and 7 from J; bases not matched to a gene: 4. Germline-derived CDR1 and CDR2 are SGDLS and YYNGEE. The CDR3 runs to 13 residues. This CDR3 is CASRTGEFGELFF. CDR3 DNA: TGTGCCAGCAGGACAGGGGAGTTCGGGGAGCTGTTTTTT.

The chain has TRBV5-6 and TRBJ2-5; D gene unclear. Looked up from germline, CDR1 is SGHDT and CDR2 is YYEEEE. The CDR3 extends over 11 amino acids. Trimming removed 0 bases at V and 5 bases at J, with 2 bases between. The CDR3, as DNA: TGTGCCAGCAGCTTGGCGGAGACCCAGTACTTC. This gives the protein CASSLAETQYF.

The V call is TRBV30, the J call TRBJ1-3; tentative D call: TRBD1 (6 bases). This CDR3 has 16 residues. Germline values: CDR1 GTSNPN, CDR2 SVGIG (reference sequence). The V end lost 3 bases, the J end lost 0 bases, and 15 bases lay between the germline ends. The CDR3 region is CAWSSWGGASGNTIYF. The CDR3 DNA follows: TGTGCCTGGAGCTCTTGGGGGGGGGCCTCTGGAAACACCATATATTTT.

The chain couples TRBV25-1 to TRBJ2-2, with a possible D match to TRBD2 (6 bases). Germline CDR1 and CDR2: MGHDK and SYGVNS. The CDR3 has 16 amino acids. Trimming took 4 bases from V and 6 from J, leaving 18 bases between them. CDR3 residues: CASSVGGAGRSGELFF. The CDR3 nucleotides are TGTGCCAGCAGTGTCGGAGGGGCAGGGAGGTCCGGGGAGCTGTTTTTT.

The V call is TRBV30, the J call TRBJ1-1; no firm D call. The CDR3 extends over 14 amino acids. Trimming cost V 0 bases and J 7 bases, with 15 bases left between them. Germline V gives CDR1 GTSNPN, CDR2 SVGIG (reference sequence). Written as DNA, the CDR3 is TGTGCCTGGAGTGTAGGCTACAGCGGAAATGAAGCTTTCTTT. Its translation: CAWSVGYSGNEAFF.

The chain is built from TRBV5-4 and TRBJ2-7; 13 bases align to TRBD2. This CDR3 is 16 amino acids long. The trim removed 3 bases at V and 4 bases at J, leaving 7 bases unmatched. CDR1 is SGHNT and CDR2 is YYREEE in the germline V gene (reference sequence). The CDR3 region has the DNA TGTGCCAGCAGCTCTGGGACTAGCGGGATTCAGTACGAGCAGTACTTC. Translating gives CASSSGTSGIQYEQYF. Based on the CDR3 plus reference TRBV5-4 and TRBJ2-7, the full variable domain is ETGVTQSPTHLIKTRGQQVTLRCSSQSGHNTVSWYQQALGQGPQFIFQYYREEENGRGNFPPRFSGLQFPNYSSELNVNALELDDSALYLCASSSGTSGIQYEQYFGPGTRLTVT.

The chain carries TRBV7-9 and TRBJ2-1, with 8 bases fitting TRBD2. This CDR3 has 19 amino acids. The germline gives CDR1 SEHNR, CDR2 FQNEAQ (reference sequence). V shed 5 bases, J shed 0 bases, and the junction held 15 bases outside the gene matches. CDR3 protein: CASSRYSGNRLSSYNEQFF. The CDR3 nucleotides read TGTGCCAGCAGCCGTTATAGCGGGAACAGACTCAGCTCCTACAATGAGCAGTTCTTC.

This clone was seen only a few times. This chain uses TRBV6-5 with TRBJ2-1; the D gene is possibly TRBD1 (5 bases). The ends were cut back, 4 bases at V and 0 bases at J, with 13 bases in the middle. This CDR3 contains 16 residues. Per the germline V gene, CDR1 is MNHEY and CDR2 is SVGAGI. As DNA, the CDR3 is TGTGCCAGCAGTTCCCTGCAGGGAAGCTCCTACAATGAGCAGTTCTTC. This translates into CASSSLQGSSYNEQFF.

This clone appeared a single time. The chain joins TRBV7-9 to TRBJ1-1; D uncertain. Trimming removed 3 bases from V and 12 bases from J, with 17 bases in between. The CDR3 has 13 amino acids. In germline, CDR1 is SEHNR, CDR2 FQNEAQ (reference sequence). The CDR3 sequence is CASSFGPRQRTFF. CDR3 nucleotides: TGTGCCAGCAGCTTCGGGCCCCGCCAGCGGACTTTCTTT.

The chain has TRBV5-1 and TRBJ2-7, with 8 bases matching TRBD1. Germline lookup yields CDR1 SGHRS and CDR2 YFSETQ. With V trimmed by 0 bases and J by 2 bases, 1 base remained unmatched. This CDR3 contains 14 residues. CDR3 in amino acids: CASSLGTGTYEQYV. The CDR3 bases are TGCGCCAGCAGCTTGGGGACAGGGACCTACGAGCAGTACGTC.